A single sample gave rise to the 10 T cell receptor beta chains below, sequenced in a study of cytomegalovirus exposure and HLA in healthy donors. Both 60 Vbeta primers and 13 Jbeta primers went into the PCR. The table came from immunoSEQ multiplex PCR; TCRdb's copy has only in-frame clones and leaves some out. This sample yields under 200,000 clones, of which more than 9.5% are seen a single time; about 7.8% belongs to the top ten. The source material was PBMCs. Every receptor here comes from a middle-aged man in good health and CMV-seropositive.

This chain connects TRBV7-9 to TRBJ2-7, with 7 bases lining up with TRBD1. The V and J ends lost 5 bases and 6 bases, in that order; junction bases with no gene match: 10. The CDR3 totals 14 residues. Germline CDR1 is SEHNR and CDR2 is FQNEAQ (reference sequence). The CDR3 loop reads CASSIGQETTEQYV. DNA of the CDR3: TGTGCCAGCAGCATTGGACAGGAAACGACCGAGCAGTACGTC.

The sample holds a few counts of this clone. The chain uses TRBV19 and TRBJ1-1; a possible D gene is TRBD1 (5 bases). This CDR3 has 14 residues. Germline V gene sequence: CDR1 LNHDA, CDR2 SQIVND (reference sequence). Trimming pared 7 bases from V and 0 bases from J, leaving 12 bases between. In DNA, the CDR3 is TGTGCCAGTAATCCTCAGGGAATGAACACTGAAGCTTTCTTT. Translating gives CASNPQGMNTEAFF. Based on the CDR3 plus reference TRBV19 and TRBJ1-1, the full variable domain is DGGITQSPKYLFRKEGQNVTLSCEQNLNHDAMYWYRQDPGQGLRLIYYSQIVNDFQKGDIAEGYSVSREKKESFPLTVTSAQKNPTAFYLCASNPQGMNTEAFFGQGTRLTVV.

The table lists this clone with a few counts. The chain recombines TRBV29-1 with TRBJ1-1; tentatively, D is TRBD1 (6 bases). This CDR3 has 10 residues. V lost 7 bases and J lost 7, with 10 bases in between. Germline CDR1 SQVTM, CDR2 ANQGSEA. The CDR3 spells CSAKDSEAFF. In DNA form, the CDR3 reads TGCAGCGCCAAGGACAGTGAAGCTTTCTTT.

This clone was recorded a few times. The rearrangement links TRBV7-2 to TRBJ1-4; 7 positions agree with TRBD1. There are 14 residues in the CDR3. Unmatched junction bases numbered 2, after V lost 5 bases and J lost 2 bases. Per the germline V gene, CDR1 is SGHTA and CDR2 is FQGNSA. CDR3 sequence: CASSQTGTNEKLFF. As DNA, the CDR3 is TGTGCCAGCAGCCAGACAGGGACTAATGAAAAACTGTTTTTT.

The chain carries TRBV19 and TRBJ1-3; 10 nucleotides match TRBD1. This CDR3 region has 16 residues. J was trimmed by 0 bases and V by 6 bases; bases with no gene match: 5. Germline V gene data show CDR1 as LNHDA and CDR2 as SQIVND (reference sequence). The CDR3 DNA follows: TGTGCCAGTAGCCCCGGGACAGGGGTCTCTGGAAACACCATATATTTT. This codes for CASSPGTGVSGNTIYF.

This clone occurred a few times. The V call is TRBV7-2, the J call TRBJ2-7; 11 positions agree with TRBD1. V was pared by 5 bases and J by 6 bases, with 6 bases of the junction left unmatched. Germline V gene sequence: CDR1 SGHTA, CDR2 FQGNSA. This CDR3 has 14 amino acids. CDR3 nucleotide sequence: TGTGCCAGCAGCCCGGGACAGGGGGAGCTCGAGCAGTACTTC. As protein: CASSPGQGELEQYF.

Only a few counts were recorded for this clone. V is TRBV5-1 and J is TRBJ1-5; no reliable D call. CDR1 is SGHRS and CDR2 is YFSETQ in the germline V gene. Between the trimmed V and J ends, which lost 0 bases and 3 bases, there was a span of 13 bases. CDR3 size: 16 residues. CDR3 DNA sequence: TGCGCCAGCAGCTTGGCCGAGCACAGACCCAATCAGCCCCAGCATTTT. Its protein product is CASSLAEHRPNQPQHF.

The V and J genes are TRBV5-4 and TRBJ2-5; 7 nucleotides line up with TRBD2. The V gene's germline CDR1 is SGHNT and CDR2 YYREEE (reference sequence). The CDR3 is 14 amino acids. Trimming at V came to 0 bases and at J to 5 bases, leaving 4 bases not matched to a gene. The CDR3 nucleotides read TGTGCCAGCAGCTTGGAGCTAGCGGCGGAGACCCAGTACTTC. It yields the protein CASSLELAAETQYF.

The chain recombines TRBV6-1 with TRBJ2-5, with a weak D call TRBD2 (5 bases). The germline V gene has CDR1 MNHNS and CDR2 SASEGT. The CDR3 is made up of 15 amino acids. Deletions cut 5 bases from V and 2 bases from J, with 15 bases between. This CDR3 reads CASSWRAGEQETQYF. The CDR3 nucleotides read TGTGCCAGCAGTTGGCGGGCAGGAGAACAAGAGACCCAGTACTTC.

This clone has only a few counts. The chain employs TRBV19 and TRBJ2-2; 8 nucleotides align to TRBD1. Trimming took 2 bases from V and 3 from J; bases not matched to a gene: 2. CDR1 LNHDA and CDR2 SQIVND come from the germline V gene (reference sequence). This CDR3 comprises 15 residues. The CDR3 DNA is TGTGCCAGTAGTATAACAGGGGGTGACACCGGGGAGCTGTTTTTT. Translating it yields CASSITGGDTGELFF.